Listed below are T cell receptor beta chains from one sample, sequenced in a study of blood T cell repertoires in COVID-19. TCRdb's table, derived via immunoSEQ multiplex PCR, lists solely in-frame clones and lacks some. The data hold about 270,000 clones, with more than 75% observed a single time. The sequencing sample was made of peripheral blood. The receptors here all came from a woman aged 50 to 60 with acute or convalescent COVID-19. CDR3s include the opening cysteine and the closing phenylalanine or tryptophan. Each record gives: CDR3 DNA, CDR3 protein, clone size, J gene, D gene, V gene. The D gene is left open where the match is weak. Clone size is shown for a subset of rows, as once, few, many or a class of expanded clone.

CDR3 DNA: TGTGCCAGCAGCGTACAGGGGGTCAATGAGCAGTTCTTC; CDR3 protein: CASSVQGVNEQFF; clone size: .; J gene: TRBJ2-1; D gene: TRBD1; V gene: TRBV9
CDR3 DNA: TGTGCCAGCTCAGGGACTAGTTACACCGGGGAGCTGTTTTTT; CDR3 protein: CASSGTSYTGELFF; clone size: .; J gene: TRBJ2-2; D gene: TRBD2; V gene: TRBV7-9
CDR3 DNA: TGTGCCAGTAGTATCAGGGACAGGGTCAATCAGCCCCAGCATTTT; CDR3 protein: CASSIRDRVNQPQHF; clone size: .; J gene: TRBJ1-5; D gene: TRBD1; V gene: TRBV19
CDR3 DNA: TGCAGCGTTGTTTCTCCCAGGGCCCGGGAGACCCAGTACTTC; CDR3 protein: CSVVSPRARETQYF; clone size: .; J gene: TRBJ2-5; D gene: .; V gene: TRBV29-1
CDR3 DNA: TGTGCCAGCTCACCGGGACAGGGGGCCGGTCAGCCCCAGCATTTT; CDR3 protein: CASSPGQGAGQPQHF; clone size: .; J gene: TRBJ1-5; D gene: TRBD1; V gene: TRBV27
CDR3 DNA: TGCGCCAGCAGCTTGGGCAGGGGGCTAGCTAACTATGGCTACACCTTC; CDR3 protein: CASSLGRGLANYGYTF; clone size: .; J gene: TRBJ1-2; D gene: TRBD1; V gene: TRBV5-1
CDR3 DNA: TGTGCCAGCATACAGGGGGCCGGTCAGCCCCAGCATTTT; CDR3 protein: CASIQGAGQPQHF; clone size: once; J gene: TRBJ1-5; D gene: TRBD1; V gene: TRBV2
CDR3 DNA: TGTGCCAGCAGGGGGACAGGGGGAGGCACTGAAGCTTTCTTT; CDR3 protein: CASRGTGGGTEAFF; clone size: .; J gene: TRBJ1-1; D gene: TRBD1; V gene: TRBV2
CDR3 DNA: TGTGCCAGTAGTTCGGGGAGTACAGATACGCAGTATTTT; CDR3 protein: CASSSGSTDTQYF; clone size: .; J gene: TRBJ2-3; D gene: .; V gene: TRBV19
CDR3 DNA: TGTGCCTGGAGTGCACAGGGGTTTAGCACCGGGGAGCTGTTTTTT; CDR3 protein: CAWSAQGFSTGELFF; clone size: .; J gene: TRBJ2-2; D gene: TRBD1; V gene: TRBV30
CDR3 DNA: TGTGCCAGCAGCGGACCGCCCGGACAGGGCGATACGCAGTATTTT; CDR3 protein: CASSGPPGQGDTQYF; clone size: once; J gene: TRBJ2-3; D gene: TRBD1; V gene: TRBV9
CDR3 DNA: TGTGCCAGCAGCCAAGATTTTTCCGGTTTCCTTAAACTGTTTTTT; CDR3 protein: CASSQDFSGFLKLFF; clone size: .; J gene: TRBJ1-4; D gene: .; V gene: TRBV4-2
CDR3 DNA: TGTGCCAGCAGCCAGGGCCGGTACGAGCAGTACTTC; CDR3 protein: CASSQGRYEQYF; clone size: .; J gene: TRBJ2-7; D gene: .; V gene: TRBV3-1/TRBV3-2
CDR3 DNA: TGTGCCAGCAGCTTAGGTAGAGATACGCAGTATTTT; CDR3 protein: CASSLGRDTQYF; clone size: .; J gene: TRBJ2-3; D gene: .; V gene: TRBV7-3
CDR3 DNA: TGTGCCAGCATGGGGGACAGGGGCAACATTCAGTACTTC; CDR3 protein: CASMGDRGNIQYF; clone size: .; J gene: TRBJ2-4; D gene: TRBD1; V gene: TRBV28
CDR3 DNA: TGTGCCACCACTAATCGAGGGGGAACTGAAGCTTTCTTT; CDR3 protein: CATTNRGGTEAFF; clone size: few; J gene: TRBJ1-1; D gene: .; V gene: TRBV24-1
CDR3 DNA: TGTGCCAGCAGCTTACGAACTCTCGAGAACACCATATATTTT; CDR3 protein: CASSLRTLENTIYF; clone size: once; J gene: TRBJ1-3; D gene: .; V gene: TRBV7-9
CDR3 DNA: TGTGCCAGCAGTTTACCACTAAGCAATCAGCCCCAGCATTTT; CDR3 protein: CASSLPLSNQPQHF; clone size: .; J gene: TRBJ1-5; D gene: .; V gene: TRBV2
CDR3 DNA: TGTGCCAGCAGACGGGATAGCGGTAACCAAGAGACCCAGTACTTC; CDR3 protein: CASRRDSGNQETQYF; clone size: .; J gene: TRBJ2-5; D gene: .; V gene: TRBV2
CDR3 DNA: TGTGCCAGCAGTTACATAGGACAGCGGAAACTTCAAGCTTTCTTT; CDR3 protein: CASSYIGQRKLQAFF; clone size: .; J gene: TRBJ1-1; D gene: .; V gene: TRBV6-5
CDR3 DNA: TGTGCCAGCAGTTTATTTTTGTCTAGCGGGAGGGCCAACAATGAGCAGTTCTTC; CDR3 protein: CASSLFLSSGRANNEQFF; clone size: .; J gene: TRBJ2-1; D gene: TRBD2; V gene: TRBV28
CDR3 DNA: TGTGCCAGCAGCTTAGAAGTTCTGGCTAGCGGGAGCGACGTGGTCTTC; CDR3 protein: CASSLEVLASGSDVVF; clone size: .; J gene: TRBJ2-1; D gene: TRBD2; V gene: TRBV7-2
CDR3 DNA: TGTGCCAGCTCACCAGCAGGGACAGGGGGTGAAAAACTGTTTTTT; CDR3 protein: CASSPAGTGGEKLFF; clone size: .; J gene: TRBJ1-4; D gene: TRBD1; V gene: TRBV18
CDR3 DNA: TGTGCCATCAGTACCTGGGACAGCACCTACGAGCAGTACTTC; CDR3 protein: CAISTWDSTYEQYF; clone size: .; J gene: TRBJ2-7; D gene: TRBD1; V gene: TRBV10-3
CDR3 DNA: TGTGCCAGCAGTTTACGCCCCGGGACTAGTGTCGATGGCTACACCTTC; CDR3 protein: CASSLRPGTSVDGYTF; clone size: .; J gene: TRBJ1-2; D gene: .; V gene: TRBV28
CDR3 DNA: TGTGCCAGCAGCCAAGTAGTTTCGGTAGCGGGGACCTACAATGAGCAGTTCTTC; CDR3 protein: CASSQVVSVAGTYNEQFF; clone size: .; J gene: TRBJ2-1; D gene: TRBD2; V gene: TRBV4-2
CDR3 DNA: TGTGCCAGCAGCCAATCCCTGTCTAGCTCTGGAAACACCATATATTTT; CDR3 protein: CASSQSLSSSGNTIYF; clone size: .; J gene: TRBJ1-3; D gene: .; V gene: TRBV4-2
CDR3 DNA: TGTGCCAGCAGATACACAGGTGGCTACACCTTC; CDR3 protein: CASRYTGGYTF; clone size: .; J gene: TRBJ1-2; D gene: .; V gene: TRBV2
CDR3 DNA: TGCGCCAGCAGCCAAGTTACCGGGACAGACTACGAGCAGTACTTC; CDR3 protein: CASSQVTGTDYEQYF; clone size: .; J gene: TRBJ2-7; D gene: TRBD1; V gene: TRBV4-1
CDR3 DNA: TGTGCCAGCAGCACGGACAGGGACGAGGAGCAGTACTTC; CDR3 protein: CASSTDRDEEQYF; clone size: .; J gene: TRBJ2-7; D gene: .; V gene: TRBV21-1
CDR3 DNA: TGTGCCAGCAGCACGGGACAGGGGGGCACTGAAGCTTTCTTT; CDR3 protein: CASSTGQGGTEAFF; clone size: .; J gene: TRBJ1-1; D gene: TRBD1; V gene: TRBV9
CDR3 DNA: TGTGCCAGCAGCAGAGAGGGTTTAGGGCAACAGCCCCAGCATTTT; CDR3 protein: CASSREGLGQQPQHF; clone size: .; J gene: TRBJ1-5; D gene: .; V gene: TRBV27
CDR3 DNA: TGTGCCAGCAGTTTTCAAGCGGACAGGGGGACCTATAATTCACCCCTCCACTTT; CDR3 protein: CASSFQADRGTYNSPLHF; clone size: .; J gene: TRBJ1-6; D gene: TRBD1; V gene: TRBV28
CDR3 DNA: TGCAGCGCGGGACTAGCGGAGACCTACGAGCAGTACTTC; CDR3 protein: CSAGLAETYEQYF; clone size: .; J gene: TRBJ2-7; D gene: TRBD2; V gene: TRBV29-1
CDR3 DNA: TGTGCCAGCAGCCCCACTAGTTTCTACGAGCAGTACTTC; CDR3 protein: CASSPTSFYEQYF; clone size: .; J gene: TRBJ2-7; D gene: .; V gene: TRBV7-3
CDR3 DNA: TGTGCCAGCAGACCTACAGGGGGGAGCGGCTACACCTTC; CDR3 protein: CASRPTGGSGYTF; clone size: .; J gene: TRBJ1-2; D gene: TRBD1; V gene: TRBV27
CDR3 DNA: TGTGCCAGTACCGAGGGTTCGGCAGCGACCTATGGCTACACCTTC; CDR3 protein: CASTEGSAATYGYTF; clone size: .; J gene: TRBJ1-2; D gene: .; V gene: TRBV19
CDR3 DNA: TGCGCCAGCAGCGACAGTGGACAGGGTAACACTGAAGCTTTCTTT; CDR3 protein: CASSDSGQGNTEAFF; clone size: .; J gene: TRBJ1-1; D gene: TRBD1; V gene: TRBV4-3
CDR3 DNA: TGTGCCAGCAGTGACGGGGGGCGCAATTCACCCCTCCACTTT; CDR3 protein: CASSDGGRNSPLHF; clone size: .; J gene: TRBJ1-6; D gene: .; V gene: TRBV6-1
CDR3 DNA: TGTGCCAGCAGCTTAGCCTACCAAGAGACCCAGTACTTC; CDR3 protein: CASSLAYQETQYF; clone size: .; J gene: TRBJ2-5; D gene: .; V gene: TRBV12-3/TRBV12-4
CDR3 DNA: TGTGCCAGTAGTATAGATCGAGGGTACGAGCAGTACTTC; CDR3 protein: CASSIDRGYEQYF; clone size: .; J gene: TRBJ2-7; D gene: .; V gene: TRBV19
CDR3 DNA: TGCGCCAGCAGCTCGGACAGGGGGTCGACTGAAGCTTTCTTT; CDR3 protein: CASSSDRGSTEAFF; clone size: once; J gene: TRBJ1-1; D gene: TRBD1; V gene: TRBV5-1
CDR3 DNA: TGCAGCGTGAAGGGAGGGGACAGGGGAAACACTGAAGCTTTCTTT; CDR3 protein: CSVKGGDRGNTEAFF; clone size: .; J gene: TRBJ1-1; D gene: TRBD1; V gene: TRBV29-1
CDR3 DNA: TGTGCCAGCAGCAAGACTAGCTTCTCCTACAATGAGCAGTTCTTC; CDR3 protein: CASSKTSFSYNEQFF; clone size: .; J gene: TRBJ2-1; D gene: TRBD2; V gene: TRBV7-3
CDR3 DNA: TGTGCCAGCAGCTTGGCCACTTTGCGGGGGGGCACCGGGGAGCTGTTTTTT; CDR3 protein: CASSLATLRGGTGELFF; clone size: .; J gene: TRBJ2-2; D gene: TRBD2; V gene: TRBV5-4
CDR3 DNA: TGTGCCTGGAATCGGGGAGCCAAGGATACGCAGTATTTT; CDR3 protein: CAWNRGAKDTQYF; clone size: .; J gene: TRBJ2-3; D gene: .; V gene: TRBV30
CDR3 DNA: TGTGCCAGCAGCTTAGTTCCTTATGAGCAGTACTTC; CDR3 protein: CASSLVPYEQYF; clone size: .; J gene: TRBJ2-7; D gene: .; V gene: TRBV7-2
CDR3 DNA: TGTGCCAGCAGCTTAGTAGCGGGGAAAAGCTCTGGAAACACCATATATTTT; CDR3 protein: CASSLVAGKSSGNTIYF; clone size: .; J gene: TRBJ1-3; D gene: .; V gene: TRBV7-6
CDR3 DNA: TGCGCCAGCAGCTTGGAGGCTAGCAAGAGAGTTCAGTACTTC; CDR3 protein: CASSLEASKRVQYF; clone size: .; J gene: TRBJ2-4; D gene: .; V gene: TRBV5-1
CDR3 DNA: TGTGCCAGCAGCGTAGAGGGAGGTAATGAAAAACTGTTTTTT; CDR3 protein: CASSVEGGNEKLFF; clone size: .; J gene: TRBJ1-4; D gene: .; V gene: TRBV9
CDR3 DNA: TGTGCCAGCAGCAGCGGACAGTTGCAGTTATCTTTCTTT; CDR3 protein: CASSSGQLQLSFF; clone size: .; J gene: TRBJ1-1; D gene: .; V gene: TRBV3-1/TRBV3-2
CDR3 DNA: TGTGCCAGCAGTGTGACAGGGGTATATGGCTACACCTTC; CDR3 protein: CASSVTGVYGYTF; clone size: .; J gene: TRBJ1-2; D gene: TRBD1; V gene: TRBV12-3/TRBV12-4
CDR3 DNA: TGCGCCAGCAGCTCAGGGCGCTACGAGCAGTACTTC; CDR3 protein: CASSSGRYEQYF; clone size: .; J gene: TRBJ2-7; D gene: .; V gene: TRBV5-1
CDR3 DNA: TGTGCCAGCTCACCAACCAGTGCAACTAATGAAAAACTGTTTTTT; CDR3 protein: CASSPTSATNEKLFF; clone size: .; J gene: TRBJ1-4; D gene: .; V gene: TRBV18
CDR3 DNA: TGTGCCAGCAGCTTCCCTGGCAGGTACGAGCAGTACTTC; CDR3 protein: CASSFPGRYEQYF; clone size: .; J gene: TRBJ2-7; D gene: .; V gene: TRBV7-9
CDR3 DNA: TGTGCCAGCAACGCAGGGTGGGTGACCGGGGAGCTGTTTTTT; CDR3 protein: CASNAGWVTGELFF; clone size: .; J gene: TRBJ2-2; D gene: .; V gene: TRBV6-5
CDR3 DNA: TGTGCCAGCCCGGGGCGACAGTTCCTCGGGGGCACTGAAGCTTTCTTT; CDR3 protein: CASPGRQFLGGTEAFF; clone size: .; J gene: TRBJ1-1; D gene: .; V gene: TRBV5-8